The present entry profiles one T cell receptor beta chain with its context. The CDR3 totals 15 residues. Clones were read by immunoSEQ multiplex PCR, and TCRdb kept only the in-frame ones, dropping some. Of under 250,000 clones in the sample, 70% to 90% are singletons; the top ten hold more than 6%. This record comes from a study of blood T cell repertoires in COVID-19. Looking at the study overall: From the United States, Italy and Spain came samples of acute and convalescent COVID-19. Sources were T cells, B-cell-depleted T cells, or PBMCs; the material itself was cDNA or gDNA.

The sequenced sample was peripheral blood. The chain recombines TRBV21-1 with TRBJ1-6. TRBV21-1 is noted as a pseudogene. The TCR sequence derives from a woman in her sixties or seventies with active or convalescent COVID-19. The CDR3 reads CASSRESSYNSPLHF. The CDR3 DNA reads TGTGCCAGCAGCAGAGAAAGCTCCTATAATTCACCCCTCCACTTT.